The 25 T cell receptor beta chains below all came from one sample that was sequenced in a study of metastatic and nonmetastatic thyroid tumors. Using MiXCR, TCRdb reanalyzed the PCR reads. Among over 30,000 clones, over 25% were seen once, and the ten largest hold 7.8%. Not a single patient had been given any form of treatment at any point before undergoing thyroid surgery. The material sequenced was blood. These TCRs come from a female donor with papillary thyroid cancer or a benign thyroid nodule (not recorded which). Some clones in this sample may be carry-over from other donors' samples.

This clone is termed medium-sized. The chain joins TRBV24-1 to TRBJ2-2, with D tentatively TRBD1 (5 bases). V was pared by 1 base and J by 3 bases, with 5 bases between. In germline, CDR1 is KGHDR, CDR2 SFDVKD. The CDR3 length is 14 residues. The CDR3 region is CATSDFRDTGELFF. The CDR3 DNA is TGTGCCACCAGTGATTTCAGGGACACCGGGGAGCTGTTTTTT.

The gene calls are TRBV10-2 and TRBJ1-1; D unresolved. Germline V gives CDR1 WSHSY, CDR2 SAAADI. This CDR3 comprises 13 residues. Trimming took 7 bases from V and 1 from J, leaving 10 bases between them. CDR3: CASNLDPNTEAFF. The CDR3 nucleotides are TGCGCCAGCAACCTCGACCCGAACACTGAAGCTTTCTTT.

DNA for the CDR3: TGTGCCAGCAGCAACTCGTACAATGAGCAGTTCTTC. Its translation is CASSNSYNEQFF. The rearrangement joins TRBV5-5 to TRBJ2-1; D is undetermined. CDR1 is SGHKS and CDR2 is YYEKEE in the germline V gene (reference sequence). With 4 bases removed from V and 4 bases from J, the gap between germline ends came to 6 bases. CDR3 length: 12 residues.

By share, this clone ranks as medium-sized (0.01 to 0.1%). This chain uses TRBV5-1 with TRBJ1-6, with TRBD1 matching 7 bases. The germline V gene encodes CDR1 SGHRS and CDR2 YFSETQ. The CDR3 has 16 residues. V gave up 3 bases and J gave up 7 bases; unmatched junction bases: 10. The CDR3 DNA is TGCGCCAGCAGCTCCAGGGACAGTACAAGAAATTCACCCCTCCACTTT. Translated: CASSSRDSTRNSPLHF.

The CDR3 sequence: CASSSDRSSGANVLTF. The CDR3 DNA sequence: TGTGCCAGCAGCTCCGACAGGAGCTCTGGGGCCAACGTCCTGACTTTC. The chain recombines TRBV9 with TRBJ2-6; D perhaps matches TRBD1 (6 bases). V was trimmed by 4 bases and J by 0 bases, leaving 11 bases between them. The CDR3 totals 16 residues. From germline, CDR1 is SGDLS and CDR2 YYNGEE.

This clone was counted a few times. Mismatch with germline at one junction end may stem from a read error. V gene TRBV15 combines with J gene TRBJ2-3; TRBD2 might be the D (5 bases). The CDR3 totals 16 residues. Germline CDR1 LNHNV, CDR2 YYDKDF (reference sequence). The CDR3 DNA is TGTGCCACTAGCATAGATAATTCGGGAACCACAGATACGCAGTATTTT. Its protein product is CATSIDNSGTTDTQYF.

In its sample, this clone was seen many times. The chain joins TRBV3-1 to TRBJ1-6; D is ambiguous. Germline-derived CDR1 and CDR2 are LGHDT and YNNKEL (reference sequence). The ends were cut back, 0 bases at V and 7 bases at J, with 10 bases in the middle. There are 15 residues in the CDR3. CDR3 DNA sequence: TGTGCCAGCAGCCAAGATGGCCCCCGGAATTCACCCCTCCACTTT. It is translated as CASSQDGPRNSPLHF. The variable domain in full, with the rest retrieved from reference TRBV3-1 and TRBJ1-6, is DTAVSQTPKYLVTQMGNDKSIKCEQNLGHDTMYWYKQDSKKFLKIMFSYNNKELIINETVPNRFSPKSPDKAHLNLHINSLELGDSAVYFCASSQDGPRNSPLHFGNGTRLTVT.

This clone has at least ten counts. The chain employs TRBV6-5 and TRBJ2-7; 8 bases agree with TRBD2. The trim removed 4 bases at V and 2 bases at J, leaving 19 bases unmatched. There are 19 residues in the CDR3. The germline V gene encodes CDR1 MNHEY and CDR2 SVGAGI. CDR3 nucleotide sequence: TGTGCCAGCAGTTCTGGATGGGATCTTTCTAGCGGGCCCGCCTACGAGCAGTACTTC. It encodes CASSSGWDLSSGPAYEQYF.

This clone came up once. The J gene is TRBJ1-6, the V gene TRBV5-1, with TRBD1 identical over 9 bases. The length of the CDR3 is 14 residues. Germline values: CDR1 SGHRS, CDR2 YFSETQ. The V and J ends lost 5 bases and 7 bases, in that order; junction bases with no gene match: 4. The CDR3 loop is CASRGQGGNSPLHF. CDR3 DNA sequence: TGCGCCAGCAGGGGACAGGGTGGGAATTCACCCCTCCACTTT.

This sequence joins TRBV6-2 or TRBV6-3 and TRBJ2-5; D is ambiguous. Germline CDR1 and CDR2: MNHEY and SVGEGT. Trimming took 2 bases from V and 5 from J, leaving 12 bases between them. The CDR3 sequence is 14 residues long. The CDR3, as DNA: TGTGCCAGCAGTTACCGCGCCCAGCCGGAGACCCAGTACTTC. Protein product: CASSYRAQPETQYF.

This chain connects TRBV4-2 to TRBJ2-2, with D unclear. Trimming removed 1 base from V and 4 bases from J, with 7 bases in between. CDR3 size: 14 residues. Germline CDR1 LGHNA, CDR2 YNFKEQ. Here the CDR3 DNA reads TGTGCCAGCAGCCAAGGAGGTGGCACCGGGGAGCTGTTTTTT. Amino acid sequence: CASSQGGGTGELFF.

This clone has ten or more counts. The J gene is TRBJ2-3, the V gene TRBV4-2, with TRBD2 as a possible D gene (6 bases). CDR1 is LGHNA and CDR2 is YNFKEQ in the germline V gene. Deletions cut 5 bases from V and 5 bases from J, with 14 bases between. The CDR3 totals 14 residues. The CDR3 bases are TGTGCCAGCAGCGCCTACGGGGGTATAGATACGCAGTATTTT. It translates to CASSAYGGIDTQYF.

This clone was counted ten times or more. The chain employs TRBV29-1 and TRBJ1-2; D is undetermined. From germline, CDR1 is SQVTM and CDR2 ANQGSEA. V dropped 4 bases and J dropped 8 bases, with 14 bases sitting between them. CDR3 length equals 12 residues. The CDR3 nucleotides are TGCAGCGTTGGAACTCCGGGCGGCGGCTACACCTTC. This encodes CSVGTPGGGYTF.

This clone showed up many times. The CDR3 nucleotides read TGTGCCAGCTCACCACCCGCGAGCACAGATACGCAGTATTTT. It translates to CASSPPASTDTQYF. The rearrangement uses TRBV18 and TRBJ2-3; no clear D. The germline gives CDR1 KGHSH, CDR2 LQKENI. The CDR3 is 14 amino acids. The V end was cut by 0 bases, the J end by 0 bases, with 4 bases between.

This clone has more than one count but fewer than ten. The CDR3 sequence is CASSYSRRAAQHF. The CDR3 nucleotides read TGTGCCAGCAGTTACTCGAGAAGGGCCGCCCAGCATTTT. This chain uses TRBV6-5 with TRBJ1-5; D call uncertain. In germline, CDR1 is MNHEY, CDR2 SVGAGI. V lost 0 bases and J lost 11, with 11 bases in between. This CDR3 has 13 residues.

A word on this clone: An end of the junction differs from the germline gene, which may be a read error. This chain joins TRBV20-1 and TRBJ2-5; D is undetermined. The germline CDR1 and CDR2 sequences are DFQATT and SNEGSKA (reference sequence). This CDR3 spans 18 amino acids. The CDR3 DNA reads as TGCAGTGCTAGAGATCCGGATAGTTTGGTTTTGGCTCAAGAGGCCCAGTACTTC. This gives the protein CSARDPDSLVLAQEAQYF.

V gene TRBV5-1 combines with J gene TRBJ1-2; tentatively, D is TRBD1 (5 bases). V lost 4 bases to trimming and J lost 0 bases, with 10 bases between them. Germline V gene lookup returns CDR1 SGHRS and CDR2 YFSETQ. The CDR3 is 14 residues long. As DNA, the CDR3 is TGCGCCAGCAGCAACAGGAACTCTAACTATGGCTACACCTTC. Translation: CASSNRNSNYGYTF.

This clone was detected ten times or more. The chain combines TRBV28 with TRBJ1-5; D is perhaps TRBD1 (5 bases). Per germline, CDR1 MDHEN and CDR2 SYDVKM. This CDR3 has 14 amino acids. Between the trimmed V and J ends, which lost 5 bases and 6 bases, there was a span of 14 bases. The CDR3 here is CASSLGGGGQPQHF. The DNA for the CDR3 is TGTGCCAGCAGTCTCGGGGGTGGAGGTCAGCCCCAGCATTTT.

The V and J genes are TRBV7-6 and TRBJ2-7, with D perhaps TRBD1 (6 bases). Trimming cost V 5 bases and J 5 bases, with 16 bases left between them. The CDR3 has 14 amino acids. CDR1 is SGHVS, CDR2 FNYEAQ, per germline. The CDR3 DNA sequence: TGTGCCAGCAGCCCCAACTGGTGGACAGACGAGCAGTACTTC. Amino acids: CASSPNWWTDEQYF. Looking up the rest from reference TRBV7-6 and TRBJ2-7 gives the full variable domain: GAGVSQSPRYKVTKRGQDVALRCDPISGHVSLYWYRQALGQGPEFLTYFNYEAQQDKSGLPNDRFSAERPEGSISTLTIQRTEQRDSAMYRCASSPNWWTDEQYFGPGTRLTVT.

A note on this clone: A junction boundary mismatches the germline segment, possibly from a read error. The chain joins TRBV11-1 to TRBJ2-1, with D uncertain. Germline V CDR1 and CDR2: SGHAT, FQDESV (reference sequence). This CDR3 is built from 14 residues. CDR3 coding DNA: TGTGCCACCAGCTGCGTTAATCCTAGCAATGAGCAGTTCTTC. Protein: CATSCVNPSNEQFF.

This clone was counted many times. V gene TRBV29-1 combines with J gene TRBJ2-2; 7 nucleotides line up with TRBD1. The CDR3 is 14 amino acids. V dropped 6 bases and J dropped 4; count of bases not matched to a gene: 8. Germline-derived CDR1 and CDR2 are SQVTM and ANQGSEA. CDR3 sequence (DNA): TGCAGCGTCCTTCGACAGGGTACCACCGGGGAGCTGTTTTTT. This gives the protein CSVLRQGTTGELFF.

This clone was detected ten times or more. The chain links TRBV7-9 to TRBJ2-7; weak D call: TRBD2 (6 bases). Germline CDR1 reads SEHNR; CDR2 reads FQNEAQ (reference sequence). The CDR3 spans 13 residues. Trimming shortened V by 2 bases and J by 3 bases, and 8 bases separated the two germline ends. Here the CDR3 reads CASSLTSSYEQYF. CDR3 sequence (DNA): TGTGCCAGCAGCTTAACTAGCAGCTACGAGCAGTACTTC.

In regard to this clone: One end of the junction does not line up with germline, which may come from a read error. The J gene is TRBJ2-3, the V gene TRBV28; 15 bases fit TRBD2. This CDR3 comprises 16 residues. Germline CDR1 and CDR2: MDHEN and SYDVKM. The CDR3 DNA is TGTGCCAGCAGTGGGACTAGCGGGGGGAGTACATATACACAGTATTTT. It is translated as CASSGTSGGSTYTQYF.

Here the CDR3 reads CASSPTGSSFDEQFF. The CDR3, as DNA: TGCGCCAGCAGCCCAACAGGAAGCTCCTTCGATGAGCAGTTCTTC. V is TRBV4-1 and J is TRBJ2-1, with D tentatively TRBD1 (5 bases). The CDR3 is made up of 15 amino acids. The ends were cut back, 4 bases at V and 8 bases at J, with 18 bases in the middle. Germline V gives CDR1 MGHRA, CDR2 YSYEKL.

In this sample, this clone turned up many times. The CDR3: CASSHLPGQSPYEQYF. CDR3 DNA sequence: TGTGCCAGCAGCCATCTACCGGGACAGAGTCCCTACGAGCAGTACTTC. The genes are TRBV14 and TRBJ2-7; 7 bases map to TRBD1. The CDR3 loop spans 16 amino acids. The V segment lost 3 bases and the J segment 2 bases; nucleotides outside the gene matches: 10. Looked up from germline, CDR1 is SGHDN and CDR2 is FVKESK.